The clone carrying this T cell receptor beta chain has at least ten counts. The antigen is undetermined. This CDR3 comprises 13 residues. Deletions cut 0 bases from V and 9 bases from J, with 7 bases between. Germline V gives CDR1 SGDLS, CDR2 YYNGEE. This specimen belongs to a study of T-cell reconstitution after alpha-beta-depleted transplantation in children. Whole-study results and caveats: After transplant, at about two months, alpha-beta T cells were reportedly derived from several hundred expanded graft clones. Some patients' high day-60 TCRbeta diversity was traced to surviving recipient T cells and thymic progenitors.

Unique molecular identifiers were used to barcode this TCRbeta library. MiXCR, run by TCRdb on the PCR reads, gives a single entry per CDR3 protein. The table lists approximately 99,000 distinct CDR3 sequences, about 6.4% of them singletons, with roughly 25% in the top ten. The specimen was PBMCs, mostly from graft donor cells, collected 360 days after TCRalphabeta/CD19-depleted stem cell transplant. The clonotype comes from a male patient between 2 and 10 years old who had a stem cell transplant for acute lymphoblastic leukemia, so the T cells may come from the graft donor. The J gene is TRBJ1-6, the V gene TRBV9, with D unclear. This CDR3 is CASSVGHGSPLHF. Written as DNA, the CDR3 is TGTGCCAGCAGCGTAGGCCACGGTTCACCCCTCCACTTT.